This TCR beta chain was sequenced in a study of blood T cell repertoires in COVID-19 (dated by TCRdb to 2018 to 2021). Regarding the complete study: The collaborator samples originated in the United States, Italy and Spain and spanned the acute and convalescent phases of COVID-19. The prospective study material was composed of cDNA or gDNA derived from T cells, B-cell-depleted T cells, or PBMCs. The dataset comprised deeply sampled blood TCRbeta repertoires from subjects exposed to, actively infected with, or recovered from COVID-19. The repertoires were released in a freely available public database intended as a resource for research on the immune response to SARS-CoV-2. Samples came from the ongoing ImmuneRACE study (first 160 participants) plus 1,254 subjects from 6 global collaborators. Sample metadata almost always included a de-identified subject ID, COVID-19 status, age in years and sex. Where available, HLA class I and class II types were obtained from metadata supplied by the sample provider rather than from assay-based typing.

The collaborating institutions used their own protocols to collect whole blood in K2EDTA tubes. For TCRbeta analysis, collaborators shipped samples as frozen whole blood, isolated PBMCs, or DNA extracted from either of those sample types. In the germline V gene (reference sequence), CDR1 corresponds to SEHNR and CDR2 to FQNEAQ. Trimming takes 5 bases off V and 6 bases off J; junction bases not matched to a gene: 7. The CDR3 has 15 amino acids, counting the end cysteine and phenylalanine. The CDR3 DNA has 45 bases and is translated from base 1. TCRbeta CDR3 regions were amplified from genomic DNA using the immunoSEQ Assay, a bias-controlled multiplex PCR. The study's own analysis went as follows. The number of nucleated cells in each sample was estimated by amplification of reference gene primers within the assay. To quantify the absolute abundance of each unique TCRbeta CDR3 rearrangement, sequence reads were collapsed and filtered. For each sample, productive Simpson clonality was calculated as the square root of Simpson's diversity index over productive rearrangements. TCRdb mirrors the immuneACCESS table, restricted to in-frame sequences. Some clones are absent from its copies; in checked studies, under half trace to an unresolved V gene, and the reason for the others is unknown. That table gives V, J and clone size, and the DNA gave D and trimming. This sample holds 250,000 to 350,000 clones; roughly nine tenths were observed only once. The ten biggest clones cover 2% to 3% of the sample.

Study-wide findings and limitations: How much clinical and demographic metadata was included differed by source and by participant, and the metadata was provided uncurated.

With respect to this clone: Its antigen remains unidentified. It has no much larger one-base neighbor in the sample; base qualities were not kept.

Sequencing was carried out using peripheral blood. The TCR was taken from a man aged 18 to 30 with active or convalescent COVID-19. The rearranged segments are TRBV7-9 and TRBJ2-3; the junction holds 11 bases that match TRBD1. The DNA sequence is given as TGTGCCAGCAGCCGCCGGACAGGGGGCTTTGATACGCAGTATTTT. It specifies CASSRRTGGFDTQYF.